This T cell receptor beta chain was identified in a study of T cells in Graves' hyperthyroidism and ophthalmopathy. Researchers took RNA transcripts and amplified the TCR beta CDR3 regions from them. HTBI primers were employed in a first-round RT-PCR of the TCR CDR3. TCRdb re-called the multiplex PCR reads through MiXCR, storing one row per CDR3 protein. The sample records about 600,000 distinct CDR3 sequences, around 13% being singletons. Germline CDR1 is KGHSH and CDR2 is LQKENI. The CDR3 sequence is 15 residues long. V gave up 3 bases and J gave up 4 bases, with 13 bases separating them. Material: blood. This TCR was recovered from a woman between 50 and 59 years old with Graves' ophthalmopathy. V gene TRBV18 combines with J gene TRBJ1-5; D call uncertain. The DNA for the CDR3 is TGTGCCAGCTCACCCGGGCTGGGTTTAAATCAGCCCCAGCATTTT. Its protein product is CASSPGLGLNQPQHF.